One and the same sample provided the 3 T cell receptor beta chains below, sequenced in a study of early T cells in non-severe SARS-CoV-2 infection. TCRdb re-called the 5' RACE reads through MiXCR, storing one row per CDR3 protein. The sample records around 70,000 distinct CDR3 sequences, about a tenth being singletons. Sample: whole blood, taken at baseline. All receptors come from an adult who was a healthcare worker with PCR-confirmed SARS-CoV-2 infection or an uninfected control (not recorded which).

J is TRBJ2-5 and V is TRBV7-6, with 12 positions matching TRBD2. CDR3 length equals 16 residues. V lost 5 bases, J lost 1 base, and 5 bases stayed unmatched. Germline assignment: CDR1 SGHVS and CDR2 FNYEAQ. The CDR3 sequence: CASSRGLAGTQETQYF. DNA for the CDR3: TGTGCCAGCAGCCGTGGACTAGCGGGAACCCAAGAGACCCAGTACTTC.

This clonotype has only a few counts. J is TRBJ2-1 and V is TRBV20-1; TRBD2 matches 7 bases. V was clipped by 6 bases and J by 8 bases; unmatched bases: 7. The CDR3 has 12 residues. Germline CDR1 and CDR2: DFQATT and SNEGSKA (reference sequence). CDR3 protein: CSAIGLGDEQFF. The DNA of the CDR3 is TGCAGTGCCATAGGACTAGGCGATGAGCAGTTCTTC.

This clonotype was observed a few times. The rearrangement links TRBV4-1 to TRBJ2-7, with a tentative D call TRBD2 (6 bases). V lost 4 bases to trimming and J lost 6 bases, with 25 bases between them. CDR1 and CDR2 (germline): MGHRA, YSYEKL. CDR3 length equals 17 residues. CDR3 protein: CASSPGGRGKGGGEQYF. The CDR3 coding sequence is TGCGCCAGCAGCCCCGGCGGTCGGGGGAAGGGAGGTGGCGAGCAGTACTTC.